Following are 12 T cell receptor beta chains from one sample sequenced in a study of spatial heterogeneity in lung cancer. TCRdb called the 5' RACE reads again in MiXCR, with one record for every CDR3 protein. The table has about 44,000 distinct CDR3 sequences, around 13% seen once. Time point reported: sample taken at primary tumor resection. The sample consisted of PBMCs, taken at surgery. The receptors originated from a male donor with early-stage non-small cell lung cancer.

This clonotype was counted at least ten times. The genes are TRBV9 and TRBJ2-7, with D tentatively TRBD1 or TRBD2 (5 bases each). The V end was cut by 4 bases, the J end by 6 bases, with 17 bases between. This CDR3 has 14 amino acids. The germline CDR1 and CDR2 sequences are SGDLS and YYNGEE. The DNA for the CDR3 is TGTGCCAGCAGCCCGACCGAGCAGGGAGTCGAGCAGTACTTC. It encodes CASSPTEQGVEQYF.

This clonotype was counted ten times or more. The chain links TRBV11-1 to TRBJ1-1; 8 nucleotides line up with TRBD1. This CDR3 spans 15 amino acids. From germline, CDR1 is SGHAT and CDR2 FQDESV (reference sequence). The V gene end was trimmed by 4 bases and the J gene end by 5 bases; junction bases not matched to a gene: 9. The CDR3 DNA sequence: TGTGCCAGCAGCTCCCGACAGGGGCCCCGGACTGAAGCTTTCTTT. Amino acids: CASSSRQGPRTEAFF.

The J gene is TRBJ2-1, the V gene TRBV5-1, with 10 bases aligning to TRBD2. CDR1 and CDR2 from the germline V gene are SGHRS and YFSETQ. Germline trimming cut 0 bases from V and 6 bases from J; bases unmatched to any gene: 6. The CDR3 is 16 amino acids. In DNA form, the CDR3 reads TGCGCCAGCAGCTTGGCGATAGCGGGAGGAGGCAATGAGCAGTTCTTC. Its protein product is CASSLAIAGGGNEQFF.

This clonotype came up a few times. The chain carries TRBV15 and TRBJ2-7; a weak D match, TRBD2 (5 bases). CDR3 length: 14 residues. Trimming took 3 bases from V and 1 from J, leaving 10 bases between them. The V gene's germline CDR1 is LNHNV and CDR2 YYDKDF (reference sequence). The CDR3 DNA reads as TGTGCCACCAGCAGGGGCGGGCAGTCCTACGAGCAGTACTTC. Amino acid sequence: CATSRGGQSYEQYF.

This clonotype was seen many times. This chain links TRBV7-9 with TRBJ2-1; D gene ambiguous. This CDR3 has 15 residues. Trimming left V 4 bases short and J 2 bases short, with 12 bases between. Germline V CDR1 and CDR2: SEHNR, FQNEAQ (reference sequence). The CDR3 nucleotides read TGTGCCAGCAGCTCTTCGAAAGGGCCCTACAATGAGCAGTTCTTC. It yields the protein CASSSSKGPYNEQFF.

The table lists this clonotype with many counts. CDR3 sequence reads: CASSLTLAGAAAGELFF. CDR3 DNA: TGTGCCAGCAGCCTCACACTAGCGGGAGCTGCGGCCGGGGAGCTGTTTTTT. The chain is built from TRBV7-3 and TRBJ2-2; the match to TRBD2 covers 11 bases. With V trimmed by 5 bases and J by 6 bases, 11 bases remained unmatched. Germline V lookup: CDR1 SGHTA, CDR2 FQGTGA. The CDR3 is made up of 17 amino acids. The whole variable domain, filled in from reference TRBV7-3 and TRBJ2-2, reads GAGVSQTPSNKVTEKGKYVELRCDPISGHTALYWYRQSLGQGPEFLIYFQGTGAADDSGLPNDRFFAVRPEGSVSTLKIQRTERGDSAVYLCASSLTLAGAAAGELFFGEGSRLTVL.

This clonotype was observed a handful of times. The chain combines TRBV12-3 or TRBV12-4 with TRBJ1-1; D remains ambiguous. The CDR3 covers 13 residues. V was cut by 6 bases and J by 3 bases, with 11 bases left in between. The CDR3 reads CASSLSADTEAFF. CDR3 coding DNA: TGTGCCAGCAGCCTCAGTGCAGACACTGAAGCTTTCTTT.

This chain connects TRBV12-3 or TRBV12-4 to TRBJ1-1; D is ambiguous. The V end was cut by 8 bases, the J end by 5 bases, with 6 bases between. The CDR3 has 10 residues. The CDR3 loop reads CASGYTEAFF. DNA for the CDR3: TGTGCCAGCGGTTATACTGAAGCTTTCTTT.

There are a few counts of this clonotype. The chain is built from TRBV24-1 and TRBJ2-1; 12 positions agree with TRBD2. This CDR3 region has 16 residues. Germline CDR1 reads KGHDR; CDR2 reads SFDVKD. The V gene end was trimmed by 4 bases and the J gene end by 4 bases; junction bases not matched to a gene: 4. The CDR3 reads CATSEGTSGPYNEQFF. The DNA of the CDR3 is TGTGCCACCAGTGAGGGGACTAGCGGGCCTTACAATGAGCAGTTCTTC.

The rearrangement uses TRBV29-1 and TRBJ1-6, with 10 bases that match TRBD1. From germline, CDR1 is SQVTM and CDR2 ANQGSEA. Unmatched junction bases numbered 5, after V lost 7 bases and J lost 8 bases. The CDR3 is 13 residues long. The CDR3, as DNA: TGCAGCGCCTCGACAGGGGGCGATTCACCCCTCCACTTT. Its translation is CSASTGGDSPLHF.

The chain employs TRBV6-1 and TRBJ2-1, with a tentative D call TRBD2 (6 bases). The V gene's germline CDR1 is MNHNS and CDR2 SASEGT. V shed 4 bases and J shed 3 bases, with 7 bases lying between them. The CDR3 is made up of 13 amino acids. CDR3 in DNA: TGTGCCAGCAGTGTCGGGGGCTACAATGAGCAGTTCTTC. Translated, it gives CASSVGGYNEQFF.

This clonotype was seen ten or more times. The chain recombines TRBV7-2 with TRBJ2-2, with a tentative D call TRBD1 (6 bases). The CDR3 spans 15 residues. Between the trimmed V and J ends, which lost 5 bases and 7 bases, there was a span of 17 bases. Germline V gene sequence: CDR1 SGHTA, CDR2 FQGNSA. The CDR3 DNA is TGTGCCAGCAGCAGAACAGGGCATCCGGACGGGGAGCTGTTTTTT. The encoded protein is CASSRTGHPDGELFF.